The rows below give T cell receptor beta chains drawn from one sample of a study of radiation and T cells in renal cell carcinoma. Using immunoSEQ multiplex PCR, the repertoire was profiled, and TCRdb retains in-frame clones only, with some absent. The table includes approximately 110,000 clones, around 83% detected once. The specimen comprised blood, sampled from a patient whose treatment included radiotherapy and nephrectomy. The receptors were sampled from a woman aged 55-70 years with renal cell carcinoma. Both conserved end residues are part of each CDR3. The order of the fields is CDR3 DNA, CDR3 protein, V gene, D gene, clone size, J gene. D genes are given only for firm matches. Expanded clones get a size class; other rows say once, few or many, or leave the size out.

TGTGCCAGCAGTTACTCCCGATCCTTTCCCTACAATGAGCAGTTCTTC,CASSYSRSFPYNEQFF,TRBV6-5,NA,NA,TRBJ2-1
TGTGCCATCAGTGAGACGCGACAGGGGGACTACACCTTC,CAISETRQGDYTF,TRBV10-3,TRBD1,NA,TRBJ1-2
TGTGCCAGCAGGGCCTCCTACATGTATGGCTACACCTTC,CASRASYMYGYTF,TRBV14,NA,NA,TRBJ1-2
TGCGCCAGCAGCGTGAGGACAGGGCAGAACACTGAAGCTTTCTTT,CASSVRTGQNTEAFF,TRBV5-1,TRBD1,NA,TRBJ1-1
TGTGCCAGCAGCTTAGGGGCGGTGAACACTGAAGCTTTCTTT,CASSLGAVNTEAFF,TRBV7-2,NA,few,TRBJ1-1
TGTGCCAGCAGAGGACAGGGGGCTGTCTACGAGCAGTACTTC,CASRGQGAVYEQYF,TRBV7-9,TRBD1,NA,TRBJ2-7
TGCGCCAGCAGCTTTGGGGCGCTTGGGGCCAACGTCCTGACTTTC,CASSFGALGANVLTF,TRBV5-1,NA,NA,TRBJ2-6
TGTGCCAGCAGGGACAGTTATCAGCCCCAGCATTTT,CASRDSYQPQHF,TRBV2,NA,few,TRBJ1-5
TGTGCCAGCAGCCGGCGACAGGGGGCGGCCTGGTCGGATGGCTACACCTTC,CASSRRQGAAWSDGYTF,TRBV9,TRBD1,few,TRBJ1-2
TGTGCCAGCAGCTCTTCGGGAGGGTCCTACGAGCAGTACTTC,CASSSSGGSYEQYF,TRBV5-4,TRBD2,NA,TRBJ2-7
TGTGCCAGCAGCGTTAGGGGCGTTGTGACCGGGGAGCTGTTTTTT,CASSVRGVVTGELFF,TRBV9,NA,few,TRBJ2-2
TGTGCCAGCAGCCTTTGGACCGCGGGGGCAGATACGCAGTATTTT,CASSLWTAGADTQYF,TRBV7-9,TRBD2,NA,TRBJ2-3
TGTGCCAGCGGTCCGGGGGAGCGGGGGGCCCGCACAGATACGCAGTATTTT,CASGPGERGARTDTQYF,TRBV28,TRBD2,NA,TRBJ2-3
TGTGCCAGCAGCCAAGGGCTTAACTATGGCTACACCTTC,CASSQGLNYGYTF,TRBV14,NA,NA,TRBJ1-2
TGTGCCAGCAGTACGGGACAGGTGGAATTAGGTGGCTACACCTTC,CASSTGQVELGGYTF,TRBV6-5,TRBD1,NA,TRBJ1-2
TGTGCCAGCACTAGCAACAGTGCCACAGATACGCAGTATTTT,CASTSNSATDTQYF,TRBV27,NA,few,TRBJ2-3
TGTGCCAGCAGCCCCCCGGCAGGGCGACAGCCCCAGCATTTT,CASSPPAGRQPQHF,TRBV7-2,NA,NA,TRBJ1-5
TGTGCCAGTAGTTACCGGGACAGCACCTACGAGCAGTACTTC,CASSYRDSTYEQYF,TRBV19,TRBD1,NA,TRBJ2-7
TGTGCCAGTAGTATGCGGGACAGGGATGGCTACACCTTC,CASSMRDRDGYTF,TRBV19,TRBD1,NA,TRBJ1-2
TGTGCCAGCAGTTTACGACAGCCTAATCAGCCCCAGCATTTT,CASSLRQPNQPQHF,TRBV28,NA,few,TRBJ1-5
TGTGCCAGCAGCCCGTCCGGGGCCCTTTACAATGAGCAGTTCTTC,CASSPSGALYNEQFF,TRBV9,NA,few,TRBJ2-1
TGTGCCAGTAGTATGTGGTCCACCAACACCGGGGAGCTGTTTTTT,CASSMWSTNTGELFF,TRBV19,NA,NA,TRBJ2-2
TGTGCCAGTAGACCCCTATTGTTGGACACCGGGGAGCTGTTTTTT,CASRPLLLDTGELFF,TRBV19,NA,NA,TRBJ2-2
TGTGCCAGCAGTGAGGGGTTCGGGTTCGAATCCTACAATGAGCAGTTCTTC,CASSEGFGFESYNEQFF,TRBV25-1,NA,NA,TRBJ2-1
TGTGCCAGCAGCGTGGTGGGGGTAGGGACTGAAGCTTTCTTT,CASSVVGVGTEAFF,TRBV9,NA,NA,TRBJ1-1
TGTGCCAGCAGCCAGGGGGGACTAGGGGACCACAATGAGCAGTTCTTC,CASSQGGLGDHNEQFF,TRBV4-2,TRBD2,few,TRBJ2-1
TGTGCCAGCAGTTCGTCCACCTCCGGTGAGCAGTTCTTC,CASSSSTSGEQFF,TRBV11-2,NA,NA,TRBJ2-1
TGTGCCAGTACCTTGACGTCGGGGAACACTGAAGCTTTCTTT,CASTLTSGNTEAFF,TRBV19,NA,few,TRBJ1-1
TGTGCCAGCAGTCAACCGGGGGCGATCTACGAGCAGTACTTC,CASSQPGAIYEQYF,TRBV7-9,NA,few,TRBJ2-7
TGCGCCAGCAGCACGCCCAACAATGAGCAGTTCTTC,CASSTPNNEQFF,TRBV5-1,NA,NA,TRBJ2-1
TGTGCCAGCTCCCGGGGGAACTCCTACGAGCAGTACTTC,CASSRGNSYEQYF,TRBV27,NA,NA,TRBJ2-7
TGTGCCAGCGGACAGGGGGGGCTGTTTTTT,CASGQGGLFF,TRBV2,TRBD1,NA,TRBJ1-4
TGTGCCAGCAGTTTCCGCCCCCGGGGACAGGGTCTGGGCACCGGGGAGCTGTTTTTT,CASSFRPRGQGLGTGELFF,TRBV27,TRBD1,NA,TRBJ2-2
TGTGCCAGCAGTTCGAGTCTAGCGGTCCAAGAGACCCAGTACTTC,CASSSSLAVQETQYF,TRBV7-9,TRBD2,NA,TRBJ2-5
TGTGCCAGCAGGATGACGGTTCCCGTGGAGTGTGAAAAACTGTTTTTT,CASRMTVPVECEKLFF,TRBV7-2,NA,NA,TRBJ1-4
TGTGCCAGCAGCTCAGGGGGCGGGAGGACTAACTATGGCTACACCTTC,CASSSGGGRTNYGYTF,TRBV7-2,TRBD1,NA,TRBJ1-2
TGTGCCAGCAGCCTGGGCAAGGGCCAGTACTTC,CASSLGKGQYF,TRBV7-9,NA,once,TRBJ2-5
TGTGCCAGCAGGCGGCAAGGACAGGGATACGGCTACACCTTC,CASRRQGQGYGYTF,TRBV28,TRBD1,NA,TRBJ1-2
TGTGCCAGCAGTTCCGGGATCTTGGGGCGCACTGAAGCTTTCTTT,CASSSGILGRTEAFF,TRBV6-6,NA,NA,TRBJ1-1
TGTGCCAGCAGTGTTGACCGTTCCCTCATGAACACTGAAGCTTTCTTT,CASSVDRSLMNTEAFF,TRBV6-1,NA,few,TRBJ1-1
TGTGCCAGCATCGGACAGGCCAACACCATATATTTT,CASIGQANTIYF,TRBV6-1,TRBD1,NA,TRBJ1-3
TGTGCCAGCAGTTACTCGGCCGGGAACGAGCAGTTCTTC,CASSYSAGNEQFF,TRBV6-5,NA,once,TRBJ2-1
TGCGCCAGCAGCTTAAGGGGGCAACAGATACGGGAAGAAAAACTGTTTTTT,CASSLRGQQIREEKLFF,TRBV5-1,TRBD1,NA,TRBJ1-4
TGTGCCAGCCGGGCGGGAGGGACCTACGAGCAGTACTTC,CASRAGGTYEQYF,TRBV2,TRBD2,few,TRBJ2-7
TGCGCCAGCAGCTTGGAACAGGCCCCATATGGCTACACCTTC,CASSLEQAPYGYTF,TRBV5-1,NA,NA,TRBJ1-2
TGTGCCTGGCAAAAAGGGAATGAAAAACTGTTTTTT,CAWQKGNEKLFF,TRBV30,NA,NA,TRBJ1-4
TGTGCCAGCAGTCCTTGGGGGCAGGGCAATCAGCCCCAGCATTTT,CASSPWGQGNQPQHF,TRBV7-9,NA,NA,TRBJ1-5
TGCAGCCCCGGAGGGGCGGCAGGGGTAGCTTTCTTT,CSPGGAAGVAFF,TRBV29-1,NA,NA,TRBJ1-1
TGTGCCAGCAGCCCGTATAAAAGACAGGGCGAGAAACTGTTTTTT,CASSPYKRQGEKLFF,TRBV7-2,TRBD1,NA,TRBJ1-4
TGTGCCAGCAGTGTGGTGCATCTGGAGGAAAAACTGTTTTTT,CASSVVHLEEKLFF,TRBV6-1,NA,NA,TRBJ1-4